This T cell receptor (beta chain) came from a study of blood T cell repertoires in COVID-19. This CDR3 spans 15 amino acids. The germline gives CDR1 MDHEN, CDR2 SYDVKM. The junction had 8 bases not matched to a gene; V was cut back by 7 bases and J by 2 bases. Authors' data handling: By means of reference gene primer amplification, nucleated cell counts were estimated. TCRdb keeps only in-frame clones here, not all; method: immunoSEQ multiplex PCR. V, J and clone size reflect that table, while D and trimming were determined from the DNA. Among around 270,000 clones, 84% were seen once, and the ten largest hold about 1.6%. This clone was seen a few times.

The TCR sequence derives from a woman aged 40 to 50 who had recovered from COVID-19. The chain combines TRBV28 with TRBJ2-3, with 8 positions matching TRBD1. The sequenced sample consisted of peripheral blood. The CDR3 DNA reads TGTGCCAGCACCCCGGACAGGGCTTACACAGATACGCAGTATTTT. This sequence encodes CASTPDRAYTDTQYF.